These T cell receptor beta chains were read from a single sample in a study of post-analysis software for immune sequencing data. From the PCR reads, TCRdb called clonotypes with MiXCR, one entry per CDR3 protein. This sample has roughly 800,000 distinct CDR3 sequences, with approximately 50% found just once. Sequenced sample: blood. Source of these receptors: a girl aged 10-17 years with multiple sclerosis. The CDR3 runs from the conserved cysteine through the conserved F or W. Each record gives: CDR3 protein, CDR3 DNA, J gene, clone size, D gene, V gene. A D gene is named only where the DNA matches it firmly. Rows may omit the clone size; those that give it use once, few, many or a size class.

CDR3aa: CASSFMPLAGTGGNEQYF
CDR3nt: TGTGCCAGCAGCTTCATGCCCTTAGCGGGTACTGGGGGGAATGAGCAGTACTTC
j_gene: TRBJ2-5
abundance: -
d_gene: TRBD2
v_gene: TRBV7-6

CDR3aa: CASSVDVGGEQYF
CDR3nt: TGTGCCAGCAGCGTAGACGTAGGAGGCGAGCAGTACTTC
j_gene: TRBJ2-7
abundance: -
d_gene: -
v_gene: TRBV9

CDR3aa: CASSFWLAGGPSIIQYF
CDR3nt: TGTGCCAGCAGTTTTTGGCTAGCGGGAGGGCCCTCGATCATTCAGTACTTC
j_gene: TRBJ2-4
abundance: -
d_gene: TRBD2
v_gene: TRBV27

CDR3aa: CSALLGEQYF
CDR3nt: TGCAGTGCCCTACTAGGGGAGCAGTACTTC
j_gene: TRBJ2-5
abundance: -
d_gene: -
v_gene: TRBV20-1

CDR3aa: CSVEGTSGNGEQYF
CDR3nt: TGCAGCGTAGAAGGGACTAGCGGGAATGGCGAGCAGTACTTC
j_gene: TRBJ2-7
abundance: -
d_gene: TRBD2
v_gene: TRBV29-1

CDR3aa: CASRGRERGTDYEQFF
CDR3nt: TGTGCCAGCCGAGGGCGGGAAAGGGGTACCGACTATGAGCAGTTCTTC
j_gene: TRBJ2-1
abundance: few
d_gene: -
v_gene: TRBV6-6

CDR3aa: CASRYKPWGPSYEQYF
CDR3nt: TGTGCCAGCAGGTACAAGCCCTGGGGTCCGTCCTACGAGCAGTACTTC
j_gene: TRBJ2-7
abundance: -
d_gene: -
v_gene: TRBV6-6

CDR3aa: CASSEYPAGGKNIQYF
CDR3nt: TGTGCCAGCAGTGAATACCCAGCGGGAGGAAAAAACATTCAGTACTTC
j_gene: TRBJ2-4
abundance: few
d_gene: TRBD2
v_gene: TRBV25-1

CDR3aa: CASRSGTSRSYEQYF
CDR3nt: TGTGCCAGCAGGTCCGGGACATCCCGCTCCTACGAGCAGTACTTC
j_gene: TRBJ2-7
abundance: -
d_gene: -
v_gene: TRBV12-3/TRBV12-4

CDR3aa: CASSPPTGKLSYNEQFF
CDR3nt: TGTGCCAGCAGCCCGCCCACAGGGAAATTATCCTACAATGAGCAGTTCTTC
j_gene: TRBJ2-1
abundance: few
d_gene: -
v_gene: TRBV14

CDR3aa: CASSRAGVGGETQYF
CDR3nt: TGTGCCAGCAGTCGGGCAGGGGTTGGAGGAGAGACCCAGTACTTC
j_gene: TRBJ2-5
abundance: few
d_gene: -
v_gene: TRBV6-5

CDR3aa: CASSWGRSQETQYF
CDR3nt: TGCGCCAGCAGCTGGGGGAGGTCACAAGAGACCCAGTACTTC
j_gene: TRBJ2-5
abundance: once
d_gene: -
v_gene: TRBV5-1

CDR3aa: CASSQDGGTEAFF
CDR3nt: TGTGCCAGCAGCCAAGATGGGGGCACTGAAGCTTTCTTT
j_gene: TRBJ1-1
abundance: -
d_gene: -
v_gene: TRBV14

CDR3aa: CASSLGALAGAPQETQYF
CDR3nt: TGTGCCAGCAGCTTGGGGGCTCTAGCGGGGGCGCCTCAAGAGACCCAGTACTTC
j_gene: TRBJ2-5
abundance: few
d_gene: TRBD2
v_gene: TRBV5-4

CDR3aa: CSAREGSETQYF
CDR3nt: TGCAGTGCTAGAGAGGGCTCAGAGACCCAGTACTTC
j_gene: TRBJ2-5
abundance: -
d_gene: -
v_gene: TRBV20-1

CDR3aa: CASSYPGVNERYF
CDR3nt: TGTGCCAGCAGTTACCCGGGAGTGAACGAGCGGTACTTC
j_gene: TRBJ2-7
abundance: few
d_gene: -
v_gene: TRBV6-5

CDR3aa: CSGTPNYNEQFF
CDR3nt: TGCAGCGGGACTCCAAATTACAATGAGCAGTTCTTC
j_gene: TRBJ2-1
abundance: -
d_gene: -
v_gene: TRBV20-1

CDR3aa: CASSLGRLAAQETQYF
CDR3nt: TGTGCCAGCAGCTTGGGGCGACTAGCGGCCCAAGAGACCCAGTACTTC
j_gene: TRBJ2-5
abundance: -
d_gene: TRBD2
v_gene: TRBV5-4

CDR3aa: CASGDRGIAKNIQYF
CDR3nt: TGTGCCAGCGGGGACAGGGGCATAGCCAAAAACATTCAGTACTTC
j_gene: TRBJ2-4
abundance: -
d_gene: TRBD1
v_gene: TRBV6-2/TRBV6-3

CDR3aa: CSVVWGSNQPQHF
CDR3nt: TGCAGCGTTGTCTGGGGCAGCAATCAGCCCCAGCATTTT
j_gene: TRBJ1-5
abundance: -
d_gene: -
v_gene: TRBV29-1

CDR3aa: CASATTGGADETQYF
CDR3nt: TGTGCCAGCGCGACGACGGGGGGCGCGGATGAGACCCAGTACTTC
j_gene: TRBJ2-5
abundance: few
d_gene: -
v_gene: TRBV9

CDR3aa: CASSLGRGGLDTQYF
CDR3nt: TGTGCCAGCAGCTTAGGCAGGGGGGGGTTAGATACGCAGTATTTT
j_gene: TRBJ2-3
abundance: -
d_gene: -
v_gene: TRBV7-3

CDR3aa: CASSTDNEQFF
CDR3nt: TGTGCCAGCAGCACCGACAATGAGCAGTTCTTC
j_gene: TRBJ2-1
abundance: many
d_gene: -
v_gene: TRBV3-1

CDR3aa: CASSQRTRGEQYF
CDR3nt: TGTGCCAGCAGCCAAAGGACTAGGGGCGAGCAGTACTTC
j_gene: TRBJ2-7
abundance: -
d_gene: TRBD2
v_gene: TRBV3-1

CDR3aa: CAISESWGQQETQYF
CDR3nt: TGTGCCATCAGTGAGTCGTGGGGACAGCAAGAGACCCAGTACTTC
j_gene: TRBJ2-5
abundance: -
d_gene: TRBD1
v_gene: TRBV10-3

CDR3aa: CAISGVGEGEQYF
CDR3nt: TGTGCCATCAGTGGGGTGGGAGAGGGGGAGCAGTACTTC
j_gene: TRBJ2-5
abundance: -
d_gene: -
v_gene: TRBV10-3

CDR3aa: CASSPYGTEAFF
CDR3nt: TGTGCCAGCAGTCCTTATGGCACTGAAGCTTTCTTT
j_gene: TRBJ1-1
abundance: few
d_gene: -
v_gene: TRBV6-1

CDR3aa: CASSWDGEKLFF
CDR3nt: TGTGCCAGCAGCTGGGACGGCGAAAAACTGTTTTTT
j_gene: TRBJ1-4
abundance: -
d_gene: -
v_gene: TRBV6-5

CDR3aa: CASSTGLTAYEQYF
CDR3nt: TGCGCCAGCAGCACCGGACTAACGGCCTACGAGCAGTACTTC
j_gene: TRBJ2-7
abundance: -
d_gene: -
v_gene: TRBV5-1

CDR3aa: CASSPGPRMGEQFF
CDR3nt: TGTGCCAGCAGCCCGGGACCGCGCATGGGAGAGCAGTTCTTC
j_gene: TRBJ2-1
abundance: -
d_gene: -
v_gene: TRBV6-2/TRBV6-3

CDR3aa: CASRREGLAGAHGTQYF
CDR3nt: TGCGCCAGCAGACGAGAAGGACTAGCGGGAGCCCACGGGACCCAGTACTTC
j_gene: TRBJ2-5
abundance: -
d_gene: TRBD2
v_gene: TRBV5-1

CDR3aa: CSVADRWGYGYTF
CDR3nt: TGCAGCGTTGCGGACAGATGGGGCTATGGCTACACCTTC
j_gene: TRBJ1-2
abundance: few
d_gene: -
v_gene: TRBV29-1

CDR3aa: CAIRTGTSGETQYF
CDR3nt: TGTGCCATCAGGACCGGGACTAGCGGGGAGACCCAGTACTTC
j_gene: TRBJ2-5
abundance: -
d_gene: TRBD2
v_gene: TRBV10-3

CDR3aa: CSARDRPGGLSSPLHF
CDR3nt: TGCAGTGCTAGAGATAGGCCAGGGGGACTTAGTTCACCCCTCCACTTT
j_gene: TRBJ1-6
abundance: few
d_gene: TRBD1
v_gene: TRBV20-1

CDR3aa: CASSQNWARANYGYTF
CDR3nt: TGCGCCAGCAGCCAGAATTGGGCACGAGCTAACTATGGCTACACCTTC
j_gene: TRBJ1-2
abundance: -
d_gene: -
v_gene: TRBV4-1

CDR3aa: CASSPVQGAGETQYF
CDR3nt: TGTGCCAGCTCACCGGTACAGGGTGCAGGAGAGACCCAGTACTTC
j_gene: TRBJ2-5
abundance: few
d_gene: -
v_gene: TRBV18

CDR3aa: CASSRPGRHYEQYF
CDR3nt: TGTGCCAGCAGCCGGCCCGGCAGGCACTACGAGCAGTACTTC
j_gene: TRBJ2-7
abundance: once
d_gene: -
v_gene: TRBV12-3/TRBV12-4

CDR3aa: CAIGEFQETQFF
CDR3nt: TGTGCCATCGGCGAGTTCCAAGAGACCCAGTTCTTC
j_gene: TRBJ2-1
abundance: -
d_gene: -
v_gene: TRBV10-3

CDR3aa: CAISDPAGNYGYTF
CDR3nt: TGTGCCATCAGTGATCCGGCAGGCAATTATGGCTACACCTTC
j_gene: TRBJ1-2
abundance: -
d_gene: -
v_gene: TRBV10-3

CDR3aa: CASSPTGSGYTF
CDR3nt: TGTGCCAGCAGCCCGACAGGGAGTGGCTACACCTTC
j_gene: TRBJ1-2
abundance: -
d_gene: TRBD1
v_gene: TRBV5-5

CDR3aa: CASSPTRRSQETQYF
CDR3nt: TGCGCCAGCAGCCCGACCCGGCGGAGCCAAGAGACCCAGTACTTC
j_gene: TRBJ2-5
abundance: few
d_gene: -
v_gene: TRBV5-1

CDR3aa: CASSPGPGYEQYF
CDR3nt: TGTGCCAGCAGCCCCGGGCCCGGCTACGAGCAGTACTTC
j_gene: TRBJ2-7
abundance: -
d_gene: -
v_gene: TRBV14

CDR3aa: CASSLIRQRGHSEQFF
CDR3nt: TGTGCCAGCAGCTTAATCCGACAGCGGGGGCACAGTGAGCAGTTCTTC
j_gene: TRBJ2-1
abundance: few
d_gene: TRBD2
v_gene: TRBV7-2

CDR3aa: CASGRGGVTTYNEQFF
CDR3nt: TGCGCCAGCGGACGGGGTGGAGTTACGACCTACAATGAGCAGTTCTTC
j_gene: TRBJ2-1
abundance: -
d_gene: -
v_gene: TRBV5-1

CDR3aa: CATSRDHQATRANVLTF
CDR3nt: TGTGCCACCAGCAGAGATCATCAGGCGACAAGGGCCAACGTCCTGACTTTC
j_gene: TRBJ2-6
abundance: -
d_gene: -
v_gene: TRBV15

CDR3aa: CASTRRLAGVAGTDTQYF
CDR3nt: TGTGCCAGCACCCGCCGGCTAGCGGGAGTTGCAGGCACAGATACGCAGTATTTT
j_gene: TRBJ2-3
abundance: few
d_gene: TRBD2
v_gene: TRBV6-1

CDR3aa: CASSFDKDEQYF
CDR3nt: TGTGCCAGCAGCTTTGATAAGGACGAGCAGTACTTC
j_gene: TRBJ2-7
abundance: -
d_gene: -
v_gene: TRBV11-3

CDR3aa: CASSLRRGHEQYF
CDR3nt: TGCGCCAGCAGCTTGAGACGTGGCCACGAGCAGTACTTC
j_gene: TRBJ2-7
abundance: -
d_gene: -
v_gene: TRBV5-1

CDR3aa: CASSEALGSSYEQYF
CDR3nt: TGTGCCAGCTCAGAGGCCTTGGGCAGCTCCTACGAGCAGTATTTC
j_gene: TRBJ2-7
abundance: -
d_gene: -
v_gene: TRBV18

CDR3aa: CASSQNSLETGRNEQFF
CDR3nt: TGCGCCAGCAGCCAAAACTCTTTAGAGACAGGGCGCAATGAGCAGTTCTTC
j_gene: TRBJ2-1
abundance: -
d_gene: TRBD1
v_gene: TRBV5-1

CDR3aa: CASSYSRTGRTEAFF
CDR3nt: TGTGCCAGCAGTTATTCACGGACAGGGAGAACTGAAGCTTTCTTT
j_gene: TRBJ1-1
abundance: -
d_gene: TRBD1
v_gene: TRBV6-5

CDR3aa: CASSRGLAGGRAQFF
CDR3nt: TGTGCCAGCAGCCGAGGACTAGCGGGAGGGAGAGCGCAGTTCTTC
j_gene: TRBJ2-1
abundance: few
d_gene: TRBD2
v_gene: TRBV11-2

CDR3aa: CSADRETQYF
CDR3nt: TGCAGTGCTGACCGGGAGACCCAGTACTTC
j_gene: TRBJ2-5
abundance: -
d_gene: -
v_gene: TRBV20-1

CDR3aa: CASSLGGQGTSSYNEQFF
CDR3nt: TGTGCCAGCAGCTTAGGTGGACAGGGTACGAGCTCCTACAATGAGCAGTTCTTC
j_gene: TRBJ2-1
abundance: -
d_gene: TRBD1
v_gene: TRBV7-9

CDR3aa: CASSHGTEDGYTF
CDR3nt: TGCGCCAGCAGCCACGGGACAGAGGATGGCTACACCTTC
j_gene: TRBJ1-2
abundance: -
d_gene: TRBD1
v_gene: TRBV5-1

CDR3aa: CAIRDSPNYGYTF
CDR3nt: TGTGCCATCAGGGACAGTCCTAACTATGGCTACACCTTC
j_gene: TRBJ1-2
abundance: -
d_gene: -
v_gene: TRBV10-3

CDR3aa: CASSYRPQGQADTQYF
CDR3nt: TGTGCCAGCAGTTACAGGCCCCAGGGGCAAGCAGATACGCAGTATTTT
j_gene: TRBJ2-3
abundance: -
d_gene: -
v_gene: TRBV6-5

CDR3aa: CSVDIDYGYTF
CDR3nt: TGCAGCGTTGATATCGACTATGGCTACACCTTC
j_gene: TRBJ1-2
abundance: -
d_gene: -
v_gene: TRBV29-1

CDR3aa: CASSSLGSGGRTDTQYF
CDR3nt: TGTGCCAGCAGCTCCTTGGGAAGCGGGGGGCGCACAGATACGCAGTATTTT
j_gene: TRBJ2-3
abundance: -
d_gene: TRBD2
v_gene: TRBV11-2

CDR3aa: CAISLKGSPVNSGANVLTF
CDR3nt: TGTGCCATCAGTCTAAAAGGGAGCCCTGTAAACTCTGGGGCCAACGTCCTGACTTTC
j_gene: TRBJ2-6
abundance: once
d_gene: -
v_gene: TRBV10-3